This T cell receptor beta chain was documented in a study of blood T cell repertoires in COVID-19 (dated by TCRdb to 2018 to 2021). With regard to the full study: Collaborator samples came from the United States, Italy and Spain and covered acute and convalescent phases of COVID-19. The prospective study material was composed of cDNA or gDNA derived from T cells, B-cell-depleted T cells, or PBMCs. Sample metadata almost always included a de-identified subject ID, COVID-19 status, age in years and sex. Where HLA class I and class II types were available, the types were taken from metadata supplied by the sample provider, not from assay-based typing. Samples came from the ongoing ImmuneRACE study (first 160 participants) plus 1,254 subjects from 6 global collaborators. The repertoires were released in a freely available public database intended as a resource for research on the immune response to SARS-CoV-2. The dataset comprised deeply sampled blood TCRbeta repertoires from subjects exposed to, actively infected with, or recovered from COVID-19. Points the paper makes about the study in general: How much clinical and demographic metadata was included differed by source and by participant, and the metadata was provided uncurated.

Details on this clone: No cognate antigen has been identified for it. Base qualities are not recorded, but no much larger clone differs from it by a single base.

Participants in the prospective study were aged 18 to 89 years, lived in 24 United States geographic areas, and enrolled through a virtual design. To assign participants to cohorts, the prospective study relied on clinical history that participants themselves reported in a screening survey and a study questionnaire. A participant counted as exposed if, within 2 weeks of entering the study, that participant had been in contact with someone who had a PCR-confirmed or clinician-diagnosed COVID-19 case. In the prospective study, whole blood, serum and a nasopharyngeal or oropharyngeal swab were collected from each participant by mobile phlebotomists. Over a roughly two-month period, participants in the prospective study had the option of providing additional blood draws and questionnaires. Blood samples from the prospective study were shipped frozen or at room temperature prior to DNA extraction. The immunoSEQ Assay, a bias-controlled multiplex PCR, was used to amplify TCRbeta CDR3 regions from genomic DNA. As for the authors' bioinformatics: Within the assay, amplification of reference gene primers was used to estimate how many nucleated cells each sample contained. To quantify the absolute abundance of each unique TCRbeta CDR3 rearrangement, sequence reads were collapsed and filtered. For each sample, productive Simpson clonality was calculated as the square root of Simpson's diversity index over productive rearrangements. Imported from immuneACCESS, the table was reduced by TCRdb to in-frame sequences with V and J called. These copies leave out some clones; in studies compared against another copy, an unresolved V gene accounts for under half, and the cause of the remainder is not known. Clonal size and the V and J genes are those of that table, whereas D and trimming came from the DNA. For this sample there are 200,000 to 250,000 clones; about 87% appear just once. The top ten clones comprise 0.85% to 0.95% of the sample.

Taken from the germline V gene, the CDR1 and CDR2 loops are SGHTA and FQGTGA. The germline V end is reduced by 0 bases and the J end by 6 bases; junction bases left unmatched: 2. From the cysteine through the phenylalanine, the CDR3 covers 14 amino acids. CDR3 DNA only is kept here, 42 bases in frame from base 1. The sample consisted of PBMCs or T cells enriched from blood (not recorded which). This TCR was sampled from a man aged 50 to 59 who had been exposed to COVID-19. In this chain, TRBV7-3 is recombined with TRBJ2-7, with 10 bases matching TRBD2. The DNA is TGTGCCAGCAGCTTAACGGGACTAGCGAGCGAGCAGTACTTC. Its amino acids are CASSLTGLASEQYF.